This T cell receptor (beta chain) was captured in a study of blood T cell repertoires in COVID-19. Turning to the study itself: Sources were T cells, B-cell-depleted T cells, or PBMCs; the material itself was cDNA or gDNA.

Trimming stripped 3 bases from V and 6 bases from J, with 9 bases between. Germline assignment: CDR1 MDHEN and CDR2 SYDVKM. The CDR3 spans 13 residues. The cohort comprised adults aged roughly 18 to 90 years residing in 20 to 30 US areas. Participants in the exposed group had met a COVID-19 case in the 2 weeks before joining the study. As handled by the study authors: By means of reference gene primer amplification, nucleated cell counts were estimated. The repertoire was sequenced with immunoSEQ multiplex PCR; TCRdb's copy has only in-frame clones and lacks some. V and J calls and clone size are those listed in that table; D and trimming were worked out from the DNA. The data hold hundreds of thousands of clones, with more than 70% observed a single time.

Sequenced material: PBMCs or T cells enriched from blood (not recorded which). The rearrangement uses TRBV28 and TRBJ1-5, with D possibly TRBD1 on 5 matching bases. This TCR was recovered from a woman under 30 who had been exposed to COVID-19. CDR3: CASSLGEGQPQHF. The CDR3 DNA follows: TGTGCCAGCAGTTTGGGGGAGGGTCAGCCCCAGCATTTT.